This TCR beta chain was sequenced during a study of blood T cell repertoires in COVID-19. Study overall: The samples span acute and convalescent COVID-19 from the United States, Italy and Spain. PBMCs, B-cell-depleted T cells, or T cells were the source of the cDNA or gDNA that made up the material.

The germline CDR1 and CDR2 sequences are LNHDA and SQIVND (reference sequence). V was shortened by 3 bases and J by 4 bases, with 10 bases between the two germline ends. This CDR3 is built from 14 residues. Per the study methods: Reference gene primer amplification gave nucleated cell count estimates. TCRdb's copy holds only in-frame clones and misses some; the assay was immunoSEQ multiplex PCR. V and J calls plus clone size are reproduced from that table; the DNA served to infer D and trimming. The data show hundreds of thousands of clones, 70% to 90% seen once. The sequencing input was peripheral blood. The chain has TRBV19 and TRBJ1-5; D perhaps matches TRBD1 (6 bases). The receptor's source is a young woman with acute or convalescent COVID-19. The chain's CDR3 is CASSIRTENQPQHF. The DNA for the CDR3 is TGTGCCAGTAGTATTCGGACAGAGAATCAGCCCCAGCATTTT.